The present T cell receptor beta chain was sequenced within a study of CD8 T cells in ankylosing spondylitis. Study-level results: Clones linked to disease, bearing a CD8+ phenotype, were relatively rare in peripheral blood. Roughly 8 highly homologous variants made up a TCR beta motif that seemed to typify ankylosing spondylitis blood. Within matched ankylosing spondylitis synovial fluid, disease-linked clones were reportedly significantly enriched.

Comments on this clonotype: Its specificity is not known.

TCRdb re-called the 5' RACE reads with MiXCR, one entry per CDR3 protein. The data hold roughly 670,000 distinct CDR3 sequences, with around a fifth observed a single time. The germline V gene has CDR1 MDHEN and CDR2 SYDVKM. This CDR3 comprises 15 residues. Trimming took off 6 bases at V and 4 bases at J, with 16 bases between the two ends. Sequencing input: blood, either unsorted or a sorted T cell fraction (not recorded which). This clonotype was sampled from a male donor with ankylosing spondylitis. The chain carries TRBV28 and TRBJ1-3, with D maybe TRBD1 (6 bases). In DNA, the CDR3 is TGTGCCAGCAGCCCCAGGGGCTACTTAGGAAACACCATATATTTT. Translation gives CASSPRGYLGNTIYF.